This TCR beta chain was sequenced during a study of T cell responses to AZD1222 COVID-19 vaccine. Across the study: Pooled in the analysis were second doses at about 4 or about 12 weeks.

Profiling relied on immunoSEQ multiplex PCR, and the TCRdb table lists in-frame clones only, not all of them. The top ten hold over 7% of the sample, which has some 130,000 clones, around 85% seen once. Sample: peripheral blood, taken on day 0 of AZD1222 vaccination. The source is an adult in good health.

DNA for the CDR3: TGTGCCAGCAGCCAAGAATTAAGCGGGGCCCTCTCAAGAGGGGCGCAGTATTTT. Translation: CASSQELSGALSRGAQYF. J is TRBJ2-3 and V is TRBV4-2; 7 positions match TRBD2. J lost 10 bases, V lost 0 bases, and 19 bases had no gene match. The CDR3 length is 18 residues. From germline, CDR1 is LGHNA and CDR2 YNFKEQ.